The 15 T cell receptor beta chains below were found in one sample sequenced in a study of shared clonotypes between healthy human individuals. The protocol was immunoSEQ multiplex PCR, while the TCRdb copy is restricted to in-frame clones and leaves out a portion. The profile shows some 1,900,000 clones, roughly 95% of them singletons. The naive CD8 subset, CD45RO-negative cells positively selected for CCR7, excluded terminally differentiated effector memory CD45RA+ cells. Sequencing used naive CD8+ T cells sorted from blood. Receptor source: a man aged 18 to 30 in good health.

This sequence joins TRBV14 and TRBJ1-2; 8 bases line up with TRBD1. Germline V gives CDR1 SGHDN, CDR2 FVKESK. CDR3 length: 13 residues. The ends lost 7 bases at V and 6 bases at J; junction bases unmatched: 7. The CDR3 DNA reads TGTGCCAGCAACCCGGGCAGGGGGCATGGCTACACCTTC. Protein product: CASNPGRGHGYTF.

Note on this clone: This specimen includes other DNA sequences encoding the same CDR3. This chain connects TRBV10-1 to TRBJ2-1; D is possibly TRBD1 (6 bases). Looked up from germline, CDR1 is WNHNN and CDR2 is SYGVQD (reference sequence). Deletions cut 3 bases from V and 4 bases from J, with 10 bases between. This CDR3 is built from 14 residues. As DNA, the CDR3 is TGCGCCAGCAGTGAAGGGGGATCTTACAATGAGCAGTTCTTC. It translates to CASSEGGSYNEQFF.

The chain employs TRBV29-1 and TRBJ1-2, with D unclear. V was clipped by 4 bases and J by 4 bases, with 10 bases between them. Germline-derived CDR1 and CDR2 are SQVTM and ANQGSEA. The CDR3 is 12 amino acids. CDR3 nucleotides: TGCAGCGTTGGCTCTAATCCCTATGGCTACACCTTC. Translation gives CSVGSNPYGYTF.

Concerning this clone: The same CDR3 arises from other DNA sequences in this sample as well. V usage is TRBV4-1 and J usage is TRBJ1-1, with D unclear. Trimming took 4 bases from V and 0 from J, leaving 6 bases between them. The CDR3 runs 13 residues. Per germline, CDR1 MGHRA and CDR2 YSYEKL. The chain's CDR3 is CASSPTMNTEAFF. In DNA form, the CDR3 reads TGCGCCAGCAGCCCCACCATGAACACTGAAGCTTTCTTT.

On this clone itself: This CDR3 is also generated by other DNA sequences in the sample. This chain connects TRBV9 to TRBJ2-2; 8 bases are a match to TRBD2. V trimming: 3 bases; J trimming: 1 base; junction bases outside the gene matches: 2. The CDR3 runs 15 residues. The germline gives CDR1 SGDLS, CDR2 YYNGEE. The CDR3 is CASSASGGNTGELFF. The CDR3 region has the DNA TGTGCCAGCAGCGCAAGCGGGGGGAACACCGGGGAGCTGTTTTTT.

A remark on this clone: Other DNA sequences in this sample translate to the same CDR3. The chain has TRBV6-5 and TRBJ2-5; possibly TRBD1 for D (6 bases). In germline, CDR1 is MNHEY, CDR2 SVGAGI. There are 13 residues in the CDR3. Deletions cut 2 bases from V and 4 bases from J, with 8 bases between. The CDR3 DNA reads as TGTGCCAGCAGTTACGGGGGCGGAGAGACCCAGTACTTC. Protein product: CASSYGGGETQYF.

V is TRBV6-6 and J is TRBJ2-7; the match to TRBD2 covers 7 bases. This CDR3 has 15 residues. V was clipped by 6 bases and J by 2 bases; unmatched bases: 10. The germline CDR1 and CDR2 sequences are MNHNY and SVGAGI (reference sequence). Here the CDR3 reads CASSLSGEGPYEQYF. In nucleotides, the CDR3 is TGTGCCAGCAGCCTATCGGGGGAGGGCCCCTACGAGCAGTACTTC.

The chain is built from TRBV4-3 and TRBJ2-4; 7 nucleotides align to TRBD1. The CDR3 has 18 residues. V was pared by 0 bases and J by 8 bases, with 16 bases of the junction left unmatched. Germline V lookup: CDR1 LGHNA, CDR2 YSLEER. The CDR3 bases are TGCGCCAGCAGCCAAGAAATTTGGACAGGTCCTCTCGGGGACATTCAGTACTTC. Encoded protein: CASSQEIWTGPLGDIQYF.

This sequence joins TRBV30 and TRBJ2-1, with 8 bases that match TRBD1. This CDR3 is built from 13 residues. Losses at the gene ends were 7 bases for V and 4 bases for J; bases not matched to a gene: 6. Germline CDR1 GTSNPN, CDR2 SVGIG (reference sequence). The CDR3 region has the DNA TGTGCCTTGACAGGGGACAATTACAATGAGCAGTTCTTC. It translates to CALTGDNYNEQFF.

V usage is TRBV7-8 and J usage is TRBJ1-6, with TRBD1 identical over 10 bases. Germline V lookup: CDR1 SGHVS, CDR2 FQNEAQ. The CDR3 loop spans 14 amino acids. J lost 12 bases, V lost 5 bases, and 7 bases had no gene match. In DNA form, the CDR3 reads TGTGCCAGCAGCACCGGACAGGGGGGCTTACCCCTCCACTTT. Residues: CASSTGQGGLPLHF.

The chain carries TRBV4-3 and TRBJ1-5; no clear D gene. Germline V lookup: CDR1 LGHNA, CDR2 YSLEER. This CDR3 contains 15 residues. V was cut by 1 base and J by 2 bases, with 9 bases left in between. CDR3 loop: CASSQGLGGNQPQHF. Written as DNA, the CDR3 is TGCGCCAGCAGCCAAGGGTTGGGTGGCAATCAGCCCCAGCATTTT.

The rearrangement uses TRBV11-2 and TRBJ2-5; 8 bases are shared with TRBD1. Germline V lookup: CDR1 SGHAT, CDR2 FQNNGV. J gave up 2 bases and V 5 bases, and 7 bases lay outside the gene matches. This CDR3 comprises 15 residues. The chain's CDR3 is CASSHGGTGQETQYF. In DNA, the CDR3 is TGTGCCAGCAGCCACGGAGGGACAGGTCAAGAGACCCAGTACTTC.

This rearrangement joins TRBV10-1 to TRBJ2-7, with 7 nucleotides matching TRBD2. J lost 2 bases, V lost 2 bases, and 3 bases had no gene match. This CDR3 has 14 amino acids. Germline values: CDR1 WNHNN, CDR2 SYGVQD (reference sequence). The CDR3 DNA reads as TGCGCCAGCAGTGAGCCTGGGACTACCTACGAGCAGTACTTC. Encoded protein: CASSEPGTTYEQYF.

V gene TRBV28 combines with J gene TRBJ1-6; D is ambiguous. This CDR3 comprises 13 residues. V lost 3 bases, J lost 7 bases, and 7 bases lay in between. From germline, CDR1 is MDHEN and CDR2 SYDVKM. CDR3 residues: CASSFLRNSPLHF. In DNA, the CDR3 is TGTGCCAGCAGTTTTCTAAGGAATTCACCCCTCCACTTT.

V is TRBV2 and J is TRBJ2-3, with 8 bases aligning to TRBD1. Germline CDR1 and CDR2: SNHLY and FYNNEI. V shed 5 bases and J 0 bases; nucleotides not matched to a gene: 7. The CDR3 runs to 16 residues. Here the CDR3 DNA reads TGTGCCAGCAGTCCCACCCGGGACAGGAGCACAGATACGCAGTATTTT. Its protein is CASSPTRDRSTDTQYF.